This T cell receptor beta chain comes out of a study of chemoradiotherapy in HPV16-positive cancers. Over chemoradiotherapy, repertoires were sampled more than once. The protocol was immunoSEQ multiplex PCR, while the TCRdb copy is restricted to in-frame clones and leaves out a portion. Among about 20,000 clones, 70% to 90% were seen once, and the ten largest hold under 6%. The sample consisted of blood, taken from a patient who underwent chemoradiotherapy. This receptor was taken from a human donor with HPV-associated anogenital cancer.

The CDR3 DNA is TGTGCCAGCAAGGTCAGGGCAGTCTCCTACGAGCAGTACTTC. This encodes CASKVRAVSYEQYF. V gene TRBV2 combines with J gene TRBJ2-7, with a weak D call TRBD1 (5 bases). The CDR3 sequence is 14 residues long. Germline V lookup: CDR1 SNHLY, CDR2 FYNNEI. V was clipped by 7 bases and J by 0 bases, with 13 bases between them.